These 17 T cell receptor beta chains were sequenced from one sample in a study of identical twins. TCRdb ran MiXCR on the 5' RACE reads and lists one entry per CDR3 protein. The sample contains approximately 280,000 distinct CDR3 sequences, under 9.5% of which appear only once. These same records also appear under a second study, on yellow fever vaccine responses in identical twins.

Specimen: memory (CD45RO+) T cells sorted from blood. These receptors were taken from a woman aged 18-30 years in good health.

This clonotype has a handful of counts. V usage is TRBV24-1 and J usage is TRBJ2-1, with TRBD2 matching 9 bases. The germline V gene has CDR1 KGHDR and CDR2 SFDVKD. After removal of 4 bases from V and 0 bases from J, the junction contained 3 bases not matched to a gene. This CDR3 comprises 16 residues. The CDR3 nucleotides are TGTGCCACCAGTGACTTAGCGGGAGACTCCTACAATGAGCAGTTCTTC. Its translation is CATSDLAGDSYNEQFF.

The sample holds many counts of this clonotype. The CDR3, as DNA: TGTGCCATCAGCTCTGGACAGGGTGGCACTGAAGCTTTCTTT. Protein sequence: CAISSGQGGTEAFF. This chain connects TRBV10-3 to TRBJ1-1; 8 bases line up with TRBD1. This CDR3 region has 14 residues. The V gene's germline CDR1 is ENHRY and CDR2 SYGVKD. V dropped 6 bases and J dropped 4; count of bases not matched to a gene: 7.

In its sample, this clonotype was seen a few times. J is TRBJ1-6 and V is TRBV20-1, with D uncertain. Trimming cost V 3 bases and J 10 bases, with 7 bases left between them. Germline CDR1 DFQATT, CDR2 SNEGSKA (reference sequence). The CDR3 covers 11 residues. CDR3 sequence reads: CSASPGSPLHF. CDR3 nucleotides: TGCAGTGCTAGTCCCGGGTCACCCCTCCACTTT.

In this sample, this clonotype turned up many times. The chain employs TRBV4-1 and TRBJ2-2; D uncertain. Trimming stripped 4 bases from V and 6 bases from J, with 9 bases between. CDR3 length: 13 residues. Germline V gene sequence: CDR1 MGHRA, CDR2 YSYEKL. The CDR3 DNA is TGCGCCAGCAGCCTCACCCTCTCCGGGGAGCTGTTTTTT. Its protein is CASSLTLSGELFF.

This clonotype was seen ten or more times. The CDR3 DNA reads TGTGCCAGCAGCCATGGACGCGGCAATCAGCCCCAGCATTTT. This codes for CASSHGRGNQPQHF. This chain uses TRBV3-1 with TRBJ1-5; D remains ambiguous. CDR1 is LGHDT, CDR2 YNNKEL, per germline (reference sequence). The CDR3 runs 14 residues. Trimming cost V 3 bases and J 2 bases, with 8 bases left between them.

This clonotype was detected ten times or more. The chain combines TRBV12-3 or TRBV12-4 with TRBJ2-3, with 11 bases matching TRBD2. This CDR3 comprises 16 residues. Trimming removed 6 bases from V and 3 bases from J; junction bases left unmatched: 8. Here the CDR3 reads CASSHLTSGRTDTQYF. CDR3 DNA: TGTGCCAGCAGCCACCTAACTAGCGGGAGAACAGATACGCAGTATTTT.

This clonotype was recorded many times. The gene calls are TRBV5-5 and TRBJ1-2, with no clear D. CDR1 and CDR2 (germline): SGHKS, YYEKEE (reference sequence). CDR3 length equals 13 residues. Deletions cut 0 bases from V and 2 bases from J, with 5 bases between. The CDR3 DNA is TGTGCCAGCAGCTTGGCCGGGAACTATGGCTACACCTTC. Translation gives CASSLAGNYGYTF.

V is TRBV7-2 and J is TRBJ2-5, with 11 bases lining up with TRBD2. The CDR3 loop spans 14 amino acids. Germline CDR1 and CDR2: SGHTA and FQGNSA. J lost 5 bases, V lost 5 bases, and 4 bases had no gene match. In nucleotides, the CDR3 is TGTGCCAGCAGCCCATGGACTAGCGGGGAGACCCAGTACTTC. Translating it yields CASSPWTSGETQYF.

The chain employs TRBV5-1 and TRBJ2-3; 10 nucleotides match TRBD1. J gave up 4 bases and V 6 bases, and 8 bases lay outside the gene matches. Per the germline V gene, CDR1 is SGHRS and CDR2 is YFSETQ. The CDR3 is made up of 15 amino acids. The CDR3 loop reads CASKIGQGVADTQYF. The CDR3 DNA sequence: TGCGCCAGCAAAATAGGACAGGGGGTGGCAGATACGCAGTATTTT.

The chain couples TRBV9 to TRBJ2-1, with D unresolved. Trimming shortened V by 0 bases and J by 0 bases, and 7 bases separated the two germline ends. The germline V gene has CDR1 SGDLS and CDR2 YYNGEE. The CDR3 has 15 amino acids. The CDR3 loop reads CASSVDEFSYNEQFF. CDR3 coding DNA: TGTGCCAGCAGCGTAGACGAATTCTCCTACAATGAGCAGTTCTTC. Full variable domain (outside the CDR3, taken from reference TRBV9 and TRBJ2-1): DSGVTQTPKHLITATGQRVTLRCSPRSGDLSVYWYQQSLDQGLQFLIQYYNGEERAKGNILERFSAQQFPDLHSELNLSSLELGDSALYFCASSVDEFSYNEQFFGPGTRLTVL.

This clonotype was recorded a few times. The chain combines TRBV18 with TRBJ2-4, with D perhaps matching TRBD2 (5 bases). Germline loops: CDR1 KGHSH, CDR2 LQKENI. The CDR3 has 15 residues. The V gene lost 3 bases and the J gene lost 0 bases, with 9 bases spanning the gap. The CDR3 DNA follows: TGTGCCAGCTCACCTCGGGATATAGCCAAAAACATTCAGTACTTC. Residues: CASSPRDIAKNIQYF.

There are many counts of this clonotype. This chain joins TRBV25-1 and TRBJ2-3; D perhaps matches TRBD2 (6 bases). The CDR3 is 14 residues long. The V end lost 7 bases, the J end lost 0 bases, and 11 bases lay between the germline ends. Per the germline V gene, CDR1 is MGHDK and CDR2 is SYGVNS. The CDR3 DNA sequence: TGTGCCAGCAACGAGGGGAGGAGCACAGATACGCAGTATTTT. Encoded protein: CASNEGRSTDTQYF.

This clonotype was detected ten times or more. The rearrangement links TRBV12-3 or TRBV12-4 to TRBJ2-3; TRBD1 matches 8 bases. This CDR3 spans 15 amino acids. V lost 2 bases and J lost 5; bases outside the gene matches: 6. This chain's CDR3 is CASSLRAGGRDTQYF. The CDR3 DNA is TGTGCCAGCAGTTTAAGGGCAGGGGGCAGAGATACGCAGTATTTT.

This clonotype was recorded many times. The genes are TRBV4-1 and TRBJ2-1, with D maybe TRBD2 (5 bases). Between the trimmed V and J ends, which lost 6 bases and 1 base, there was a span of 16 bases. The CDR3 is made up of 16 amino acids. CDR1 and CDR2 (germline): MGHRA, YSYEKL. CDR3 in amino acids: CASRQLDLVSYNEQFF. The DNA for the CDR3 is TGCGCCAGCAGACAACTAGACCTTGTATCCTACAATGAGCAGTTCTTC.

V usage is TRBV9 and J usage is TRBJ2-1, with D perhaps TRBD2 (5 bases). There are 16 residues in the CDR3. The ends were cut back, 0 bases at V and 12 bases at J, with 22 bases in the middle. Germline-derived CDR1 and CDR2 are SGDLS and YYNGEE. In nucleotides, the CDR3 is TGTGCCAGCAGCGTAGGAGGGCTAGCAGACAACCGACCGCAGTTCTTC. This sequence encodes CASSVGGLADNRPQFF.

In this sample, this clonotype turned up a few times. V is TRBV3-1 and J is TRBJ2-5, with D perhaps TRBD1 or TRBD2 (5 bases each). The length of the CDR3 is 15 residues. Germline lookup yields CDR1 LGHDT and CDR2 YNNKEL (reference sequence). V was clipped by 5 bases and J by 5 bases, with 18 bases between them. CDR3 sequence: CASSAILVRDETQYF. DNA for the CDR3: TGTGCCAGCAGCGCCATCTTGGTGAGGGACGAGACCCAGTACTTC.

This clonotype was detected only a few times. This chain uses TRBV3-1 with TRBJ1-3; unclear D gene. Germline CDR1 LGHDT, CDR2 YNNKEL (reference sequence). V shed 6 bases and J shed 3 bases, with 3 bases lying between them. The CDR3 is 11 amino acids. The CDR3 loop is CASRDGNTIYF. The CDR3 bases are TGTGCCAGCAGGGATGGAAACACCATATATTTT.